A single sample is the source of the 17 T cell receptor beta chains below, sequenced in a study of Graves' ophthalmopathy and Graves' hyperthyroidism. Investigators amplified TCR beta CDR3 regions from RNA transcripts. HTBI-primed first-round RT-PCR preceded second-round multiplex PCR. TCRdb independently ran MiXCR on the multiplex PCR reads; one entry per CDR3 protein. Among a few hundred thousand distinct CDR3 sequences, about a sixth were seen once, and the ten largest hold roughly 2.4%. Material: peripheral blood. Every receptor here comes from an adult woman with stable Graves' hyperthyroidism.

There are many counts of this clonotype. This chain's CDR3 is CASSRQGQFREQYF. Here the CDR3 DNA reads TGTGCCAGCAGCCGACAGGGACAGTTTCGCGAGCAGTACTTC. The chain carries TRBV5-6 and TRBJ2-7; 7 bases agree with TRBD1. V lost 4 bases to trimming and J lost 6 bases; unmatched junction nucleotides: 10. CDR3 length: 14 amino acids. The V gene's germline CDR1 is SGHDT and CDR2 YYEEEE.

This clonotype was picked up many times. CDR3 region: CASSLGSGSEAFF. DNA of the CDR3: TGTGCCAGCAGCTTAGGGTCCGGGTCTGAAGCTTTCTTT. The chain carries TRBV7-8 and TRBJ1-1; no firm D call. V lost 1 base, J lost 6 bases, and 9 bases lay in between. Germline CDR1 is SGHVS and CDR2 is FQNEAQ. The CDR3 extends over 13 amino acids.

The chain employs TRBV5-1 and TRBJ2-7; D may match TRBD1 or TRBD2 (6 bases each). CDR3 length: 15 amino acids. CDR1 and CDR2 from the germline V gene are SGHRS and YFSETQ. Trimming pared 3 bases from V and 2 bases from J, leaving 15 bases between. In DNA form, the CDR3 reads TGCGCCAGCAGCTCAACAGGGACTTATGCCTACGAGCAGTACTTC. Protein product: CASSSTGTYAYEQYF.

This clonotype was seen many times. CDR3 loop: CASSKPGQGKPSMNTEAFF. For the CDR3, the DNA is TGTGCCAGCAGTAAACCCGGACAGGGAAAGCCGTCCATGAACACTGAAGCTTTCTTT. The rearrangement uses TRBV6-4 and TRBJ1-1; TRBD1 matches at 8 bases. Per the germline V gene, CDR1 is MRHNA and CDR2 is SNTAGT. This CDR3 region has 19 residues. J lost 0 bases, V lost 5 bases, and 17 bases had no gene match.

This clonotype has more than one count but fewer than ten. CDR3 sequence: CASSWGDRDETQYF. The CDR3 bases are TGCGCCAGCAGCTGGGGCGACAGGGATGAGACCCAGTACTTC. V gene TRBV5-1 combines with J gene TRBJ2-5; 7 bases are shared with TRBD1. Germline V gives CDR1 SGHRS, CDR2 YFSETQ. The CDR3 has 14 residues. After removal of 3 bases from V and 5 bases from J, the junction contained 7 bases not matched to a gene. The whole variable domain, remainder taken from reference TRBV5-1 and TRBJ2-5, is KAGVTQTPRYLIKTRGQQVTLSCSPISGHRSVSWYQQTPGQGLQFLFEYFSETQRNKGNFPGRFSGRQFSNSRSEMNVSTLELGDSALYLCASSWGDRDETQYFGPGTRLLVL.

V gene TRBV6-1 combines with J gene TRBJ1-6, with 8 bases fitting TRBD1. The V gene's germline CDR1 is MNHNS and CDR2 SASEGT. J lost 7 bases, V lost 8 bases, and 10 bases had no gene match. The CDR3 has 15 residues. This chain's CDR3 is CASSGLTGDNSPLHF. CDR3 sequence (DNA): TGTGCCAGCTCCGGCCTGACAGGGGACAATTCACCCCTCCACTTT.

This clonotype was found many times. This chain uses TRBV11-1 with TRBJ1-1; 8 bases are a match to TRBD1. Trimming cost V 5 bases and J 3 bases; bases outside gene matches: 17. Germline V gene lookup returns CDR1 SGHAT and CDR2 FQDESV (reference sequence). CDR3 length: 18 amino acids. Here the CDR3 reads CASSRNGYRGTKDTEAFF. The CDR3 coding sequence is TGTGCCAGCAGCCGGAACGGATACAGGGGGACAAAGGACACTGAAGCTTTCTTT.

This clonotype was observed at least ten times. The rearrangement links TRBV7-2 to TRBJ2-7, with a tentative D call TRBD2 (6 bases). This CDR3 is built from 15 residues. V shed 0 bases and J shed 5 bases, with 14 bases lying between them. CDR1 SGHTA and CDR2 FQGNSA come from the germline V gene. This CDR3 reads CASSLAIGGGDEQYF. In DNA form, the CDR3 reads TGTGCCAGCAGCTTAGCCATTGGGGGAGGCGACGAGCAGTACTTC.

This clonotype has ten or more counts. The chain is built from TRBV27 and TRBJ1-1; the D is unclear. This CDR3 spans 16 amino acids. V was trimmed by 4 bases and J by 8 bases, leaving 23 bases between them. Germline V lookup: CDR1 MNHEY, CDR2 SMNVEV (reference sequence). CDR3 loop: CASSSMGSLKLGEAFF. The DNA of the CDR3 is TGTGCCAGCAGTTCAATGGGTTCCCTCAAGCTTGGAGAAGCTTTCTTT.

There are many counts of this clonotype. The chain uses TRBV27 and TRBJ2-7; 11 bases map to TRBD2. The germline gives CDR1 MNHEY, CDR2 SMNVEV (reference sequence). The CDR3 is made up of 15 amino acids. V trimming: 1 base; J trimming: 5 bases; junction bases outside the gene matches: 4. CDR3 nucleotide sequence: TGTGCCAGCAGTTTATTTAGCGGGAGGGCGAACGAGCAGTACTTC. Residues: CASSLFSGRANEQYF.

This clonotype appeared many times. This chain joins TRBV27 and TRBJ2-6, with no clear D. The CDR3 is 15 residues long. The germline V and J ends were trimmed by 3 bases and 2 bases, with 8 bases remaining between them. Germline V gives CDR1 MNHEY, CDR2 SMNVEV (reference sequence). CDR3 amino acids: CASSLGWTGANVLTF. The CDR3 bases are TGTGCCAGCAGTTTGGGCTGGACTGGGGCCAACGTCCTGACTTTC.

On this clonotype itself: A much more abundant neighbour one base away suggests this may be a read error. This chain connects TRBV19 to TRBJ1-1; D call uncertain. CDR1 is LNHDA and CDR2 is SQIVND in the germline V gene (reference sequence). The CDR3 runs to 13 residues. CDR3 nucleotide sequence: TGTGCCAGCAGATTCGGTCCGAACACTGAAGCTTGCTTT. Translation: CASRFGPNTEACF.

The chain has TRBV4-3 and TRBJ2-7; D is perhaps TRBD1 (6 bases). The CDR3 is made up of 14 amino acids. V was shortened by 1 base and J by 6 bases, with 13 bases between the two germline ends. Germline CDR1 reads LGHNA; CDR2 reads YSLEER. The CDR3 DNA follows: TGCGCCAGCAGCCAAGTGGACACAGGGAGCGAGCAGTACTTC. It yields the protein CASSQVDTGSEQYF.

This clonotype was found many times. A junction end diverges from the germline sequence, so it may reflect a read error. The rearrangement joins TRBV20-1 to TRBJ1-3, with D possibly matching TRBD1 (5 bases). CDR1 DFQATT and CDR2 SNEGSKA come from the germline V gene (reference sequence). This CDR3 contains 14 residues. CDR3 nucleotide sequence: TGCAGCGCTAGGGGTTTCGCCTCTGGAAACACCATATATTTT. Translation: CSARGFASGNTIYF.

Many counts were recorded for this clonotype. The J gene is TRBJ2-5, the V gene TRBV7-3; 10 bases match TRBD1. CDR3 size: 16 residues. J lost 5 bases, V lost 5 bases, and 11 bases had no gene match. Per germline, CDR1 SGHTA and CDR2 FQGTGA. The CDR3 here is CASSRRATGGGETQYF. DNA of the CDR3: TGTGCCAGCAGCCGACGAGCGACAGGGGGCGGGGAGACCCAGTACTTC.

V and J are TRBV19 and TRBJ1-5; the match to TRBD1 covers 7 bases. Germline trimming cut 3 bases from V and 7 bases from J; bases unmatched to any gene: 6. This CDR3 has 14 amino acids. In germline, CDR1 is LNHDA, CDR2 SQIVND (reference sequence). CDR3: CASSMTGSYQPQHF. The DNA for the CDR3 is TGTGCCAGTAGTATGACAGGGTCGTACCAGCCCCAGCATTTT.

The gene calls are TRBV5-1 and TRBJ2-7; 8 nucleotides match TRBD1. The CDR3 is 14 amino acids. Germline V gene sequence: CDR1 SGHRS, CDR2 YFSETQ. The trim removed 4 bases at V and 2 bases at J, leaving 5 bases unmatched. The CDR3 DNA reads as TGCGCCAGCAGCCATCCGGGACAGGCCTACGAGCAGTACTTC. The encoded protein is CASSHPGQAYEQYF.